One TCR beta chain is described in this entry. This sample is drawn from a study of tumour-infiltrating T cells in Burkitt lymphoma. As for the study in general: Productive clonality predicted overall and progression-free survival.

The CDR3 is made up of 15 amino acids. Germline lookup yields CDR1 SGHTA and CDR2 FQGNSA. Trimming removed 4 bases from V and 5 bases from J, with 17 bases in between. Only in-frame clones appear in the TCRdb table, and some are missing; sequencing was by immunoSEQ multiplex PCR. In the table there are 3,500 to 4,500 clones, around 84% of which are singletons. The chain is built from TRBV7-2 and TRBJ2-5, with no clear D. The clonotype was recovered from a human donor with diffuse large B-cell lymphoma. Some clones in this sample may be carry-over from other donors' samples. The sequencing sample was made of tumor tissue. The DNA for the CDR3 is TGTGCCAGCAGCTATGGACCTATGGGGTCGGAGACCCAGTACTTC. It codes for CASSYGPMGSETQYF.